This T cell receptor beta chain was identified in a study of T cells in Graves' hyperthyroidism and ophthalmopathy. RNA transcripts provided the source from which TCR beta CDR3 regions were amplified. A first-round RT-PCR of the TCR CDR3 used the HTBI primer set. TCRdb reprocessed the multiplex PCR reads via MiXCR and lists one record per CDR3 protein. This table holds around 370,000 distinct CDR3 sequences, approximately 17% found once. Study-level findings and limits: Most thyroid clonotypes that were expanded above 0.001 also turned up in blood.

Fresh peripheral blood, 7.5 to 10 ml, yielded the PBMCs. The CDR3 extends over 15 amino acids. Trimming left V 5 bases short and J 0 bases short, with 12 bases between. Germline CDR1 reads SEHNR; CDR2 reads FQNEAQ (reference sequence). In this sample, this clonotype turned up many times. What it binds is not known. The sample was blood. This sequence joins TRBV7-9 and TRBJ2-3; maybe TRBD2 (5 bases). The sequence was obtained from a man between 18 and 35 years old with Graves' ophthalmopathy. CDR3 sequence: CASSASGISTDTQYF. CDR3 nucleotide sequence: TGTGCCAGCAGCGCTTCGGGAATTAGCACAGATACGCAGTATTTT.